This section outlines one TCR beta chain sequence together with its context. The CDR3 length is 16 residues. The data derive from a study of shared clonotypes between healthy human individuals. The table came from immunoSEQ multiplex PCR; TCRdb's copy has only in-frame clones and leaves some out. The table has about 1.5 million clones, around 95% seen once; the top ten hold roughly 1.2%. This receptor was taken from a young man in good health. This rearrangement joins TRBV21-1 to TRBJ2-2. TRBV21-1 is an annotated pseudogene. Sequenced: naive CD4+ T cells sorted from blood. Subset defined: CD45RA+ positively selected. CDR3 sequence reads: CASNRIEGPNTGELFF. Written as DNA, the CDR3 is TGTGCCAGCAATCGGATAGAAGGGCCGAACACCGGGGAGCTGTTTTTT.